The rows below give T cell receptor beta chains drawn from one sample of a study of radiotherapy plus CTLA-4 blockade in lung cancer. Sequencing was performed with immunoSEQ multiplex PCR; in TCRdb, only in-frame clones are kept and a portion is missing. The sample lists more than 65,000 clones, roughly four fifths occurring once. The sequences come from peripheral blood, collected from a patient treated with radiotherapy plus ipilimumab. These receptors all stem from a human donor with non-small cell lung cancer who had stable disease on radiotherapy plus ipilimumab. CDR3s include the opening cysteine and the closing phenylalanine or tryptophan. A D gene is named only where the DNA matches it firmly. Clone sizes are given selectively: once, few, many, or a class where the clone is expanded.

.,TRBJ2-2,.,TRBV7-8,CASSLDVGSGELFF,TGTGCCAGCAGCTTAGACGTAGGGAGCGGGGAGCTGTTTTTT
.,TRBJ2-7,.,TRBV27,CASSLSPGSSYEQYF,TGTGCCAGCAGTTTATCGCCGGGAAGCTCCTACGAGCAGTACTTC
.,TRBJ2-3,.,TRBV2,CASKAVTFSTDTQYF,TGTGCCAGCAAGGCAGTTACTTTTAGCACAGATACGCAGTATTTT
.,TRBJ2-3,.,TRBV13,CASRPSGSADTQYF,TGTGCCAGCAGACCCTCAGGCTCGGCAGATACGCAGTATTTT
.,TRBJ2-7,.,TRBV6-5,CASSYGGAGVSYEQYF,TGTGCCAGCAGTTACGGCGGGGCCGGCGTCTCCTACGAGCAGTACTTC
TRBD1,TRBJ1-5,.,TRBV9,CASSVGPDRKRPQHF,TGTGCCAGCAGCGTAGGACCGGACAGGAAGCGGCCCCAGCATTTT
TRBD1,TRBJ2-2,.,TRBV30,CASTGGGTGELFF,TGTGCCTCGACAGGGGGAGGCACCGGGGAGCTGTTTTTT
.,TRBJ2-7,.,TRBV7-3,CASRSRGAYEQYF,TGTGCCAGCAGATCCAGGGGGGCCTACGAGCAGTACTTC
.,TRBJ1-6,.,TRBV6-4,CAILLRARATNSPLHF,TGTGCCATACTACTCCGGGCACGAGCAACAAATTCACCCCTCCACTTT
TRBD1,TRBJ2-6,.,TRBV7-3,CASSSTGTGGLGANVLTF,TGTGCCAGCAGCTCGACCGGGACAGGGGGCCTTGGGGCCAACGTCCTGACTTTC
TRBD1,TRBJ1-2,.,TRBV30,CAWRPTGGGGYTF,TGTGCCTGGAGGCCCACAGGGGGCGGGGGCTACACCTTC
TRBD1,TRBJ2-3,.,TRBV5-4,CASSPARTGSTDTQYF,TGTGCCAGCAGCCCAGCCCGGACAGGTAGCACAGATACGCAGTATTTT
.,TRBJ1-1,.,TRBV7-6,CASSLFLGEGEAFF,TGTGCCAGCAGCTTATTTCTAGGGGAAGGCGAAGCTTTCTTT
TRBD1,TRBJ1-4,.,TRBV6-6,CASRPTGAGEKLFF,TGTGCCAGCAGACCGACAGGGGCGGGTGAAAAACTGTTTTTT
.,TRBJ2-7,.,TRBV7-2,CASSQWDGSYEQYF,TGTGCCAGCAGCCAATGGGACGGGTCCTACGAGCAGTACTTC
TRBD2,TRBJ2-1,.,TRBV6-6,CASSYGTSGNEQFF,TGTGCCAGCAGTTATGGGACTAGCGGGAATGAGCAGTTCTTC
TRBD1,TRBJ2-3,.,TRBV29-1,CSVGTGGIGTDTQYF,TGCAGCGTCGGGACAGGGGGGATCGGCACAGATACGCAGTATTTT
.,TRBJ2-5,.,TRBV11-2,CASSVPEVETQYF,TGTGCCAGCAGCGTACCGGAGGTGGAGACCCAGTACTTC
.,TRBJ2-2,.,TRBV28,CASSFRRTGKNTGELFF,TGTGCCAGCAGTTTTCGCCGGACGGGGAAGAACACCGGGGAGCTGTTTTTT
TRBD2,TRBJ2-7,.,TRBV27,CASRLAGGPGGEQYF,TGTGCCAGCAGACTAGCGGGAGGGCCGGGGGGGGAGCAGTACTTC
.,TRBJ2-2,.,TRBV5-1,CASSLMASNTGELFF,TGCGCCAGCAGCTTGATGGCGTCGAACACCGGGGAGCTGTTTTTT
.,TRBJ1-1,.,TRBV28,CASSMGGNTEAFF,TGTGCCAGCAGCATGGGGGGTAACACTGAAGCTTTCTTT
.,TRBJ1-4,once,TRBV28,CASSPPGQGRKLFF,TGTGCCAGCAGTCCCCCCGGACAAGGGAGAAAACTGTTTTTT
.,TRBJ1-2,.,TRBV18,CASSPLEYYGYTF,TGTGCCAGCTCACCACTGGAGTACTATGGCTACACCTTC
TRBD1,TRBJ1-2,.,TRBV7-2,CASSPDRGDYGYTF,TGTGCCAGCAGCCCAGACAGGGGAGACTATGGCTACACCTTC
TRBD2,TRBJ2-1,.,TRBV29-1,CSAIRDYTNEQFF,TGCAGCGCCATCCGGGACTATACCAATGAGCAGTTCTTC
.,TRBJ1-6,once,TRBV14,CASSQDGSYNSPLHF,TGTGCCAGCAGCCAAGACGGCAGTTATAATTCACCCCTCCACTTT
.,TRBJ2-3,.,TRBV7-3,CASSLTARGDTQYF,TGTGCCAGCAGCTTAACTGCCAGGGGAGATACGCAGTATTTT
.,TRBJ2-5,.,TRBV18,CASSLKTAGEQYF,TGTGCCAGCTCACTGAAGACAGCGGGTGAGCAGTACTTC